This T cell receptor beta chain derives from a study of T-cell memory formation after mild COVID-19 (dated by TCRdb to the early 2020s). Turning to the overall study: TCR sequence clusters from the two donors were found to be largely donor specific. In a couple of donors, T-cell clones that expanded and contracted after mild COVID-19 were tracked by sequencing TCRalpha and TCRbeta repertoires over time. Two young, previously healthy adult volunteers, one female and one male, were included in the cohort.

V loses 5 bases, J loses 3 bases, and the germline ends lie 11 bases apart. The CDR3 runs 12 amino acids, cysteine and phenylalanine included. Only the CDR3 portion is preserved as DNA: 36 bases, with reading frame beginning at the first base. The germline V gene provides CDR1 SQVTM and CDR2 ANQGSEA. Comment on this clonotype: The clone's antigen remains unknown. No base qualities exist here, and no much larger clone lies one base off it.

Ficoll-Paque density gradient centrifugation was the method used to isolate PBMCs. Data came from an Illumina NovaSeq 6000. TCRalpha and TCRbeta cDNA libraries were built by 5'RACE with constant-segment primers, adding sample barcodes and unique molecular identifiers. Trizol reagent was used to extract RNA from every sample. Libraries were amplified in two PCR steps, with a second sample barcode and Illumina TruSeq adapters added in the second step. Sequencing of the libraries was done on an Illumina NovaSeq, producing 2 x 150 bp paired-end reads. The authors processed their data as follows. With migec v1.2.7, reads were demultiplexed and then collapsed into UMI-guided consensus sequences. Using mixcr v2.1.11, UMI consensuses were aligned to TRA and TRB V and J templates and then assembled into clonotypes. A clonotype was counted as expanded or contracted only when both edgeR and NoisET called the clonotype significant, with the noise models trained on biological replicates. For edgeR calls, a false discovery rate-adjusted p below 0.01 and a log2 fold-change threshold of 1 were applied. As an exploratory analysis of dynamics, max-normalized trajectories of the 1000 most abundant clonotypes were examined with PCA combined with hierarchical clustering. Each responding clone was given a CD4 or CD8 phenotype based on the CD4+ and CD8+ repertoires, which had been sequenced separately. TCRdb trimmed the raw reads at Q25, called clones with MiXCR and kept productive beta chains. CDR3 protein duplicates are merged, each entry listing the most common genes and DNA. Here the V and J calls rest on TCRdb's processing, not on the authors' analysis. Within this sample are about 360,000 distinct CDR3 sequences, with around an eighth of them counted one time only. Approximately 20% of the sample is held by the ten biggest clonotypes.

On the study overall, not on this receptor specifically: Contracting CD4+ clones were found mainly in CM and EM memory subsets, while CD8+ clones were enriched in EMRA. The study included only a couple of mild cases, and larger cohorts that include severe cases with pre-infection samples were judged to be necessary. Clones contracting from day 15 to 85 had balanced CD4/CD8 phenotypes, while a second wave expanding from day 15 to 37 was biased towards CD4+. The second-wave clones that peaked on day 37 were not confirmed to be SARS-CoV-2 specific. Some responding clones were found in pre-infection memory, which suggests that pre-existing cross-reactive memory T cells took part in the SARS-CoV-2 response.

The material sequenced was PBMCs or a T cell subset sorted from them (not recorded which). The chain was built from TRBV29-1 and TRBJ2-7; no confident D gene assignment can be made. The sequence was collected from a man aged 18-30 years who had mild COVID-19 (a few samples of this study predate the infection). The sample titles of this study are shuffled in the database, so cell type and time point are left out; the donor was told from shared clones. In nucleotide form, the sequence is TGCAGCGTTCGGCAAAACCTCTACGAGCAGTACTTC. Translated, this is CSVRQNLYEQYF.